Listed below are T cell receptor beta chains from one sample, sequenced in a study of human T cells and chemical hapten exposure. TCRdb recomputed calls from the RACE reads with MiXCR, one row per CDR3 protein. The data show some 250,000 distinct CDR3 sequences, roughly 7.4% seen once. Material: whole blood, obtained in connection with sensitization to the hapten diphenylcyclopropenone (DPC). The receptors originated from a man aged 18 to 30 with alopecia areata. Some clones in this sample may be carry-over from other donors' samples. Both conserved end residues are part of each CDR3. A D gene is named only where the DNA matches it firmly. Some rows mark clone size as missing; the rest say once, few, many or name a class of expanded clone.

j_gene	v_gene	abundance	d_gene	CDR3nt	CDR3aa
TRBJ1-1	TRBV7-8	-	-	TGTGCCAGCAGCTCCGACAGTAGGACGAACACTGAAGCTTTCTTT	CASSSDSRTNTEAFF
TRBJ2-3	TRBV20-1	-	TRBD2	TGCAGTGCTGGCCCCGCTAGCGGGGCCTATTGGCAGGCAGATACGCAGTATTTT	CSAGPASGAYWQADTQYF
TRBJ1-2	TRBV29-1	few	-	TGCAGCGTTGTTGTTAGGGAGGTAAACTATGGCTACACCTTC	CSVVVREVNYGYTF
TRBJ1-2	TRBV7-9	-	-	TGTGCCAGCAGCTCCCTACTTCTCCAGGGACACTATGGCTACACCTTC	CASSSLLLQGHYGYTF
TRBJ2-3	TRBV7-9	few	-	TGTGCCAGCAGTTGGACGACAGGAAGGTCAGATACGCAGTATTTT	CASSWTTGRSDTQYF
TRBJ2-5	TRBV4-2	-	-	TGTGCCAGCAGCCAATACGGAGAGGATGAGACCCAGTACTTC	CASSQYGEDETQYF
TRBJ2-2	TRBV7-6	few	TRBD1	TGTGCCAGCAGCCTCCCTTCGGGACAGAAGAACACCGGGGAGCTGTTTTTT	CASSLPSGQKNTGELFF
TRBJ1-3	TRBV7-9	-	TRBD1	TGTGCCAGCAGCCCACACCTGAGACGACAGGGGATTCGTGGAAACACCATATATTTT	CASSPHLRRQGIRGNTIYF
TRBJ2-7	TRBV5-1	few	-	TGCGCCAGCAACCAAGGGGACGTATACTACGAGCAGTACTTC	CASNQGDVYYEQYF
TRBJ1-1	TRBV12-3/TRBV12-4	-	-	TGTGCCAGCAGTCCCCGCAGGGTGACTGAAGCTTTCTTT	CASSPRRVTEAFF
TRBJ1-6	TRBV16	few	TRBD1	TGTGCCAGCAGTGTCCGGGACAGGAATTCACCCCTCCACTTT	CASSVRDRNSPLHF
TRBJ1-1	TRBV6-5	-	-	TGTGCCAGCAGCCGTCAACGGGGGACCAATTCGAACACTGAAGCTTTCTTT	CASSRQRGTNSNTEAFF
TRBJ1-1	TRBV20-1	few	-	TGCAGTGCTGGATCCTTGGGAGGGAGGACTGAAGCTTTCTTT	CSAGSLGGRTEAFF
TRBJ1-1	TRBV20-1	many	-	TGCAGTGCGAGGTTACAGGGTTACTCCAAGAACACTGAAGCTTTCTTT	CSARLQGYSKNTEAFF
TRBJ1-2	TRBV20-1	many	TRBD1	TGCAGTGCTGATGCCCCCCGGGACAGGGGGACCTATGGCTACACCTTC	CSADAPRDRGTYGYTF
TRBJ1-4	TRBV5-1	few	-	TGCGCCAGCAGCTTGGGGACTAGGGAAAAACCGTTTTTT	CASSLGTREKPFF
TRBJ2-3	TRBV2	-	-	TGTGCCAGCAGAGACGGGGCTAGCACAGATACGCAGTATTTT	CASRDGASTDTQYF
TRBJ2-3	TRBV4-2	few	TRBD2	TGTGCCAGCAGCCCCCGGACTAGCGGGGGGTTAACAGATACGCAGTATTTT	CASSPRTSGGLTDTQYF
TRBJ2-2	TRBV24-1	-	-	TGTGCCACGAGGTCACGACAGGGACTCGTCCCCGGGGAGCTGTTTTTT	CATRSRQGLVPGELFF
TRBJ2-1	TRBV7-9	many	TRBD1	TGTGCCAGCAGCCCTGGGACAGGGCCCCTCAATGAGCAGTTCTTC	CASSPGTGPLNEQFF